This T cell receptor beta chain was sequenced in a study of T cells in Graves' hyperthyroidism and ophthalmopathy. Study results and limitations: Ophthalmopathy was distinguished from stable hyperthyroidism by 13 V-J signatures.

Clinical symptoms, serum thyroxine and TRAb, thyroid ultrasound and orbital computed tomography were used for the diagnoses. Trimming left V 8 bases short and J 3 bases short, with 17 bases between. Germline CDR1 reads MNHEY; CDR2 reads SMNVEV (reference sequence). This CDR3 has 15 amino acids. The sample holds many counts of this clonotype. The antigen is unknown. From RNA transcripts, TCR beta CDR3 regions were amplified. When the TCR CDR3 underwent first-round RT-PCR, the HTBI primer set was used. Each CDR3 protein is one row after TCRdb ran MiXCR on the multiplex PCR reads. The table lists 350,000 to 400,000 distinct CDR3 sequences, 19% of them singletons.

Sequences were obtained from blood. This receptor was identified in a woman aged 18-29 years with Graves' hyperthyroidism. The genes are TRBV27 and TRBJ1-5; D unclear. In DNA, the CDR3 is TGTGCCAGCGGGCGGGGAAATTTTGCCAATCAGCCCCAGCATTTT. This translates into CASGRGNFANQPQHF.